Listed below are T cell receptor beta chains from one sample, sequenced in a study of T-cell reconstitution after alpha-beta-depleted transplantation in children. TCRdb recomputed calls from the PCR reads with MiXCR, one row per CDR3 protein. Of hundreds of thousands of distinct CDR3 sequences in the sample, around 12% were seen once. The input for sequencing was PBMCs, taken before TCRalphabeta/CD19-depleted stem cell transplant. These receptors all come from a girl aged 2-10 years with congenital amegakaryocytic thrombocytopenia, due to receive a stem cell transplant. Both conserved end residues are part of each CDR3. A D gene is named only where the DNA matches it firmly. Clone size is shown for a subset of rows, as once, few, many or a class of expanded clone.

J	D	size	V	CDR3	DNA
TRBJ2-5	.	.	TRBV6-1	CDSRPAWGLQETQYF	TGTGACAGCAGACCTGCGTGGGGTCTTCAAGAGACCCAGTACTTC
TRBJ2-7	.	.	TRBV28	CAAQTASSYEQYF	TGTGCCGCCCAGACGGCTAGCTCCTACGAGCAGTACTTC
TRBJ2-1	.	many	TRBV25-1	CASTRVDNEQFF	TGTGCCAGCACACGGGTAGACAATGAGCAGTTCTTC
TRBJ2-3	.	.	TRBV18	CASTQGSGTDTQYF	TGTGCCAGCACCCAGGGGTCCGGCACAGATACGCAGTATTTT
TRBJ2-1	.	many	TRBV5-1	CASSSATSYYNEQFF	TGCGCCAGCAGCTCTGCAACTAGCTACTACAATGAGCAGTTCTTC
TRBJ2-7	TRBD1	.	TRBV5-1	CASSTDRVDEQSF	TGCGCCAGCAGTACGGACAGGGTTGACGAGCAGTCCTTC
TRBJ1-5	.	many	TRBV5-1	CASSFNGYDQPQHF	TGCGCCAGCAGCTTTAACGGTTACGATCAGCCCCAGCATTTT
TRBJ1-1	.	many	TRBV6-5	CASSPSEAWNTEAFF	TGTGCCAGCAGTCCCTCGGAAGCTTGGAACACTGAAGCTTTCTTT
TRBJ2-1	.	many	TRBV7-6	CASRHQGLGNEQFF	TGTGCCAGCAGACACCAGGGGTTGGGCAATGAGCAGTTCTTC
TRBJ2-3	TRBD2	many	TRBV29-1	CSVARRLAERTDTQYF	TGCAGCGTTGCACGGAGGCTAGCGGAGCGCACAGATACGCAGTATTTT
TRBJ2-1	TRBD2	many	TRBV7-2	CASSHWGGSSYNEQFF	TGTGCCAGCAGCCATTGGGGGGGATCCTCCTACAATGAGCAGTTCTTC
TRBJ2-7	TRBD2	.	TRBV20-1	CSARDMRETAYEQYF	TGCAGTGCTAGAGATATGCGGGAGACGGCCTACGAGCAGTACTTC
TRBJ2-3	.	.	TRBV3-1	CASSQDRDYGKRTDTQYF	TGTGCCAGCAGCCAAGATCGAGATTACGGGAAGCGCACAGATACGCAGTATTTT
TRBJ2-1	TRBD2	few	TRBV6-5	CASSYSLAGNEQFF	TGTGCCAGCAGTTACTCGCTAGCGGGCAATGAGCAGTTCTTC
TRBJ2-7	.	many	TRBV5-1	CASSFLELGSGFSYEQYF	TGCGCCAGCAGCTTCCTAGAGTTGGGCAGCGGTTTCTCCTACGAGCAGTACTTC
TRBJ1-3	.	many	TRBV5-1	CASSGEAGNTIYF	TGCGCCAGCAGTGGGGAAGCCGGAAACACCATATATTTT
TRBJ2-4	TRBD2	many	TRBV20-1	CSARDPSGRAKNIQYF	TGCAGTGCTAGAGACCCTAGCGGGAGGGCCAAAAACATTCAGTACTTC
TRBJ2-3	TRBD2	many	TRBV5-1	CASSLGGGGRTDTQYF	TGCGCCAGCAGCTTGGGCGGCGGGGGACGGACAGATACGCAGTATTTT
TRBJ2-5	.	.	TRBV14	CASQNPRGKETQYF	TGCGCCAGCCAGAACCCACGGGGGAAAGAGACCCAGTACTTC
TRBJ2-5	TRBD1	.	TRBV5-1	CASERTSGQQETQYF	TGCGCCAGCGAACGCACCTCGGGACAGCAAGAGACCCAGTACTTC
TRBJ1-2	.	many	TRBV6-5	CASSYKAAGAGYTF	TGTGCCAGCAGTTACAAGGCCGCGGGGGCTGGCTACACCTTC
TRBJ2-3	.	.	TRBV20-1	CSARPSGSTDTQYF	TGCAGTGCTAGACCCAGCGGTAGCACAGATACGCAGTATTTT
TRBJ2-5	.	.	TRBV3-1	CASSQDSRVFSETQYF	TGTGCCAGCAGCCAAGATAGCAGGGTCTTCTCGGAGACCCAGTACTTC
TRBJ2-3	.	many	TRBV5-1	CASSTGVSTDTQYF	TGCGCCAGCAGCACGGGGGTCTCCACAGATACGCAGTATTTT
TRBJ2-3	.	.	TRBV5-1	CASSLAQTLTDTQYF	TGCGCCAGCAGCTTGGCCCAGACTCTTACAGATACGCAGTATTTT
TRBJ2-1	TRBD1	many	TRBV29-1	CSVNTGAQPTEQFF	TGCAGCGTAAATACAGGGGCCCAGCCTACTGAGCAGTTCTTC
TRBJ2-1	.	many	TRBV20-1	CSARDLASYSTDEQFF	TGCAGTGCTAGAGATCTCGCTTCCTACAGTACCGATGAGCAGTTCTTC
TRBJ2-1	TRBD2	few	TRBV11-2	CASSLGLAGVEQFF	TGTGCCAGCAGCTTAGGGCTAGCGGGAGTTGAGCAGTTCTTC
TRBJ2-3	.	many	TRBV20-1	CSARDDAGITDTQYF	TGCAGTGCTAGAGATGACGCGGGGATCACAGATACGCAGTATTTT
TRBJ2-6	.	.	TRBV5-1	CASSLVTGANVLTF	TGCGCCAGCAGCTTGGTTACTGGGGCCAACGTCCTGACTTTC
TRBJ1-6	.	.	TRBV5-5	CASSPMDGDYDSPLHF	TGTGCCAGCAGCCCCATGGACGGGGATTATGATTCACCCCTCCACTTT
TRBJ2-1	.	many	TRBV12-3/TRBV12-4	CASSLFWGLNNEQFF	TGTGCCAGCAGTTTGTTCTGGGGACTCAACAATGAGCAGTTCTTC
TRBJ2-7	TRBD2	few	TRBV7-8	CASSPTSGREFEQYF	TGTGCCAGCAGCCCGACTAGCGGGAGGGAATTCGAGCAGTACTTC
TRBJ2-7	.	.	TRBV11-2	CASTGTGTEQYF	TGTGCCAGCACGGGAACAGGGACCGAGCAGTACTTC
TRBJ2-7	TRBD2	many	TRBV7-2	CASSSPTSGSFEQYF	TGTGCCAGCAGCTCACCGACTAGCGGGAGTTTCGAGCAGTACTTC